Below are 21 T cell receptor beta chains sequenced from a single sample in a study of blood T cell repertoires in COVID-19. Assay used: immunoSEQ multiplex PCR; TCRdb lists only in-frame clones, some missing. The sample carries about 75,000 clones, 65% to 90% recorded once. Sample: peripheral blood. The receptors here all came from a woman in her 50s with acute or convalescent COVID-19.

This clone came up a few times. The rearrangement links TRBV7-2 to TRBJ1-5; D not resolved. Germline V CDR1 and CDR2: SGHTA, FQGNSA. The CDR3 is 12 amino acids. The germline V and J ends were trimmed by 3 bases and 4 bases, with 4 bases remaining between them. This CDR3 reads CASSFPNQPQHF. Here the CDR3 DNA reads TGTGCCAGCAGCTTCCCTAATCAGCCCCAGCATTTT.

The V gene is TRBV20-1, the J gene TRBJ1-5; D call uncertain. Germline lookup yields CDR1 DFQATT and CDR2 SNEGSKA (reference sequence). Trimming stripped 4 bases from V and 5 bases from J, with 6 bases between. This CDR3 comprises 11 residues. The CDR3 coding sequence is TGCAGTGCTACATCAGATCAGCCCCAGCATTTT. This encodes CSATSDQPQHF.

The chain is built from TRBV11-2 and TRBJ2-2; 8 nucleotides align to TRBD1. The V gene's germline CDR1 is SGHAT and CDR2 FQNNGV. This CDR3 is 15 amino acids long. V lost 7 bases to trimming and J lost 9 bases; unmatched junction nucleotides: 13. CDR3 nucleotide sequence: TGTGCCAGCAACCCCCTGACAGGGGATAGCAGGGAGCTGTTTTTT. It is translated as CASNPLTGDSRELFF.

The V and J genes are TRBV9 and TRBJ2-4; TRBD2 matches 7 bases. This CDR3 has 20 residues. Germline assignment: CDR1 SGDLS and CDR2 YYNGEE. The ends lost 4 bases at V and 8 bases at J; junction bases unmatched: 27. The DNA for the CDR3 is TGTGCCAGCAGCAAGGACAAACCCGTGGGGCCTAGCGGTCGCAATGACATTCAGTACTTC. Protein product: CASSKDKPVGPSGRNDIQYF.

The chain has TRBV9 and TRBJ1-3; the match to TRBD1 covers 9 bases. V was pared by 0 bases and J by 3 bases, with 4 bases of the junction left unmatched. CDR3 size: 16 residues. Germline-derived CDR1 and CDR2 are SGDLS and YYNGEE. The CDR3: CASSVDGQGIGNTIYF. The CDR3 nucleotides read TGTGCCAGCAGCGTAGACGGACAGGGGATTGGAAACACCATATATTTT.

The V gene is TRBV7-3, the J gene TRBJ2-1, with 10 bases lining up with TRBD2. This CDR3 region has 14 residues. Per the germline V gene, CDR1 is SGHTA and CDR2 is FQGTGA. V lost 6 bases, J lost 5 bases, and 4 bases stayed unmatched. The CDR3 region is CASSLAGDHNEQFF. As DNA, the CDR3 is TGTGCCAGCAGTCTAGCGGGGGACCACAATGAGCAGTTCTTC.

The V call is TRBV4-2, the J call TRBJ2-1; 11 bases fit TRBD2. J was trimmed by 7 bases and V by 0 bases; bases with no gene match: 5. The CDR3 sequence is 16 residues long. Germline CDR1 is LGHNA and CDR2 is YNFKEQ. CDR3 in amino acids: CASSQDGVAGGNEQFF. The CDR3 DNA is TGTGCCAGCAGCCAAGATGGGGTAGCGGGGGGGAATGAGCAGTTCTTC.

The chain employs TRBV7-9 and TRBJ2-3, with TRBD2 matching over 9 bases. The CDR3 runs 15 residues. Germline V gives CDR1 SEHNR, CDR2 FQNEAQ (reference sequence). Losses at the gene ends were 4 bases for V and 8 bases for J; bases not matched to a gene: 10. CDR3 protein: CASSSSSGVGPTQYF. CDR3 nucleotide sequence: TGTGCCAGCAGCTCTTCTAGCGGGGTTGGCCCTACGCAGTATTTT.

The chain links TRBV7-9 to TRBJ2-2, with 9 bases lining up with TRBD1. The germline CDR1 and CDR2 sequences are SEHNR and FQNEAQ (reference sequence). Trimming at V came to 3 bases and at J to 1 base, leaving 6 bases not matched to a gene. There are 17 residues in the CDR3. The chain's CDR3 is CASSLLPGQGNTGELFF. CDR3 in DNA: TGTGCCAGCAGCTTGTTACCGGGACAGGGGAACACCGGGGAGCTGTTTTTT.

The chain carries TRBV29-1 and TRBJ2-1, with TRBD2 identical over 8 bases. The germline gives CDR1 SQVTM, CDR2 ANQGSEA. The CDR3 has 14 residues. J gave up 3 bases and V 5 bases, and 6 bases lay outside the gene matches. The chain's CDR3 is CSVSREGHYNEQFF. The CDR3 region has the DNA TGCAGCGTTAGTCGGGAGGGCCACTACAATGAGCAGTTCTTC.

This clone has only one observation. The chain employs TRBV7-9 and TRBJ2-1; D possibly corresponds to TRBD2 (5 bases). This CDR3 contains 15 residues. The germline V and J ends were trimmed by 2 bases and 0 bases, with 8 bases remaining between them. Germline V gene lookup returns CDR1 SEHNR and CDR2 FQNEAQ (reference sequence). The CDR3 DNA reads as TGTGCCAGCAGCTTAAAAGGGAGCTCCTACAATGAGCAGTTCTTC. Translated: CASSLKGSSYNEQFF.

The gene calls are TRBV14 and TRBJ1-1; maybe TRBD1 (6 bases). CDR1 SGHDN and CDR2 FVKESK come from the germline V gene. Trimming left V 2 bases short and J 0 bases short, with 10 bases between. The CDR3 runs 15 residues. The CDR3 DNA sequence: TGTGCCAGCAGCCAATCGGGACAATTGAACACTGAAGCTTTCTTT. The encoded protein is CASSQSGQLNTEAFF.

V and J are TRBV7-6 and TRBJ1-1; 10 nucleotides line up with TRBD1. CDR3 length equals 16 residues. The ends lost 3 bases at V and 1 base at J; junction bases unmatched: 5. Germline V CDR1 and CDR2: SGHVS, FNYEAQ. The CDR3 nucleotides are TGTGCCAGCAGCTTGTTGGGACAGGGGCCGAACACTGAAGCTTTCTTT. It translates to CASSLLGQGPNTEAFF.

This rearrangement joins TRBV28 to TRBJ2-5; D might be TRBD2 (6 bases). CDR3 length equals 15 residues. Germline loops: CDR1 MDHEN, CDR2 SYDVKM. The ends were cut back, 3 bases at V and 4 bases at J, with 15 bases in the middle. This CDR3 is CASSFGGLLRETQYF. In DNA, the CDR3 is TGTGCCAGCAGTTTTGGAGGGTTATTGAGAGAGACCCAGTACTTC.

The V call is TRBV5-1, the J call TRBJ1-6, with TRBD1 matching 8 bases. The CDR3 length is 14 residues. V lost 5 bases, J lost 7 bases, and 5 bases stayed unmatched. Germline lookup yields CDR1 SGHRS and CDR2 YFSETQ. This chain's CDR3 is CASSAGGANSPLHF. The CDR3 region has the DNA TGCGCCAGCAGTGCAGGGGGCGCCAATTCACCCCTCCACTTT.

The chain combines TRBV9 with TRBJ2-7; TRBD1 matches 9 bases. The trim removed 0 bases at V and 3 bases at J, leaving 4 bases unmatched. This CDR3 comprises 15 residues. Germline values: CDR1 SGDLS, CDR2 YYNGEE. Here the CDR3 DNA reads TGTGCCAGCAGCGTAGAACAGGGGGCCGGCTACGAGCAGTACTTC. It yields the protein CASSVEQGAGYEQYF.

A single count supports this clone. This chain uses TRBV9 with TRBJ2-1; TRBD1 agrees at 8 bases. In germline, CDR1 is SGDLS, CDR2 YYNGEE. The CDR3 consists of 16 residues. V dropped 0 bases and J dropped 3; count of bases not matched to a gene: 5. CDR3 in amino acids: CASSVVGTGGYNEQFF. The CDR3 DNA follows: TGTGCCAGCAGCGTAGTAGGAACAGGGGGCTACAATGAGCAGTTCTTC.

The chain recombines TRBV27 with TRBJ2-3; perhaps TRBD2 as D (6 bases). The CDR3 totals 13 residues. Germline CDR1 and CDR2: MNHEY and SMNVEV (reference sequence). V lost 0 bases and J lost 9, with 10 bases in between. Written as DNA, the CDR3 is TGTGCCAGCAGTTTATCAGGGGAGGCGACGCAGTATTTT. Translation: CASSLSGEATQYF.

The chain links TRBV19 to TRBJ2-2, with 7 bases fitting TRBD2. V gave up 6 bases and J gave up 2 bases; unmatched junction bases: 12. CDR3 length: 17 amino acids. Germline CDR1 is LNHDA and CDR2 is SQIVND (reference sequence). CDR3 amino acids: CASRPSLRERNTGELFF. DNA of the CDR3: TGTGCCAGTAGGCCTTCGCTGCGGGAGAGAAACACCGGGGAGCTGTTTTTT.

The CDR3 DNA is TGTGCCAGCAGTCGGACAGGGGTTAACTATGGCTACACCTTC. Protein: CASSRTGVNYGYTF. The V gene is TRBV28, the J gene TRBJ1-2; TRBD1 agrees at 9 bases. The CDR3 covers 14 residues. V trimming: 5 bases; J trimming: 1 base; junction bases outside the gene matches: 2. Germline-derived CDR1 and CDR2 are MDHEN and SYDVKM.

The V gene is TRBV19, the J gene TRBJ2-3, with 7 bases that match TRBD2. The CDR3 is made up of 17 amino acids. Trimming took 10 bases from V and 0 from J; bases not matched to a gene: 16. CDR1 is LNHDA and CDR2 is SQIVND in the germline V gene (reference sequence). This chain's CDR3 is CATTRSGRGPSTDTQYF. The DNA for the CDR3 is TGTGCCACCACTCGTAGTGGGAGGGGTCCTAGCACAGATACGCAGTATTTT.